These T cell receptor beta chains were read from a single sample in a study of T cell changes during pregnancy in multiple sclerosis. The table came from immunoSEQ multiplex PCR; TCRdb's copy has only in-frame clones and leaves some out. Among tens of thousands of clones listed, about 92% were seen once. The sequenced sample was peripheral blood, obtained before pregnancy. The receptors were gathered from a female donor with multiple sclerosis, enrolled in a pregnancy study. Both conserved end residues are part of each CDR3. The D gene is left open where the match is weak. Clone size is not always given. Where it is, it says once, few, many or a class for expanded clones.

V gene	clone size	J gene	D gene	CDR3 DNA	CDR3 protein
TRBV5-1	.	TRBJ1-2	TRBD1	TGCGCCAGCAGCTTGGCCGGGACAGTCGCCTATGGCTACACCTTC	CASSLAGTVAYGYTF
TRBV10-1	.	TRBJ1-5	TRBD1	TGCGCCAGCAGTCGACAGGGGGCTGTGGGCACGCAGCCCCAGCATTTT	CASSRQGAVGTQPQHF
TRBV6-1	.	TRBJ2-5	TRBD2	TGTGCCAGCAGTGAAGGACTAGCGCGCCAAGAGACCCAGTACTTC	CASSEGLARQETQYF
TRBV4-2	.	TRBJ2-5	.	TGTGCCAGCAGCCAAGACGTGGGCAAGACCCAGTACTTC	CASSQDVGKTQYF
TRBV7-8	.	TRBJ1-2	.	TGTGCCAGCAGCTCCTGGCGGAGTAACTATGGCTACACCTTC	CASSSWRSNYGYTF
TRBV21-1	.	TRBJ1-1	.	TGTGCCAGCAGCACACAAAAGAATAGGGGACATAAGAACACTGAAGCTTTCTTT	CASSTQKNRGHKNTEAFF
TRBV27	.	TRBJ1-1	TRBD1	TGTGCCAGCAGTTTAAGACAGGGGGGCACTGAAGCTTTCTTT	CASSLRQGGTEAFF
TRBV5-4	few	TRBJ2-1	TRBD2	TGTGCCAGCAGCTTGGCCTTTACTAGCGGGAGTCGTAATGAGCAGTTCTTC	CASSLAFTSGSRNEQFF
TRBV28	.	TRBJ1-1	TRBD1	TGTGCCAGCAGTCCTACCGGGACAGGGGTGAAGAAAGCTTTCTTT	CASSPTGTGVKKAFF
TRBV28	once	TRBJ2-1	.	TGTGCCAGCCTAGCTTCTTCCTACAATGAGCAGTTCTTC	CASLASSYNEQFF
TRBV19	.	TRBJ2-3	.	TGTGCCAGTACGTCTGCGGGTAGCACAGATACGCAGTATTTT	CASTSAGSTDTQYF
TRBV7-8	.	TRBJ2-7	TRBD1	TGTGCCAGCAGCTCCGGGACAGCTTTTTACGAGCAGTACTTC	CASSSGTAFYEQYF
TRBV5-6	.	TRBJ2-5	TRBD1	TGTGCCAGCAGCTCCTCCGGGACAGCTAACCAAGAGACCCAGTACTTC	CASSSSGTANQETQYF
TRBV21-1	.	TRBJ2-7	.	TGTGCCAGCAGCTTCCGGCGGGCTAGCAAAGGTGAGCAGTACTTC	CASSFRRASKGEQYF
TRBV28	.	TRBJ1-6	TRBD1	TGTGCCAGCAGTCCGCCGGGACAGGGTTCGGGGTCACCCCTCCACTTT	CASSPPGQGSGSPLHF
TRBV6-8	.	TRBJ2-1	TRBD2	TGTGCCAGCAGTTACTCAACCGGGACTAGCGGACGGAGGGGCCAGGGCAATGAGCAGTTCTTC	CASSYSTGTSGRRGQGNEQFF
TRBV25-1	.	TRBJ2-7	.	TGTGCCAGCAGCTGGGACATCGGGCGGGAGCAGTACTTC	CASSWDIGREQYF
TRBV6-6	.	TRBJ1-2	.	TGTGCCAGCAGTTACGGGGGGTCAAGCTCTGGCTACACCTTC	CASSYGGSSSGYTF
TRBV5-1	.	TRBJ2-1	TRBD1	TGCGCCAGCAGCTTGGACGGCAACAGGGGAAGGCCCAAGGGAGACAATGAGCAGTTCTTC	CASSLDGNRGRPKGDNEQFF
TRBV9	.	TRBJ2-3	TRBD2	TGTGCCAGCAGCCCGACCGGGACTATCACAGATACGCAGTATTTT	CASSPTGTITDTQYF
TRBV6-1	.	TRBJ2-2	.	TGTGCCAGCAGTGAACGAGGCGGGTTGCCCGGGGAGCTGTTTTTT	CASSERGGLPGELFF
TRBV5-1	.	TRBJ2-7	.	TGCGCCAGCAGCTTGAGGAGGGTTAGTATCCACGAGCAGTACTTC	CASSLRRVSIHEQYF
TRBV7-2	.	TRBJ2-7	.	TGTGCCAGCAGCTTAGCGAGTCGGTACGAGCAGTACTTC	CASSLASRYEQYF
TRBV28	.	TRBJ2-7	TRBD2	TGTGCCAGCAGACACACCGGGACTACCTACGAGCAGTACTTC	CASRHTGTTYEQYF
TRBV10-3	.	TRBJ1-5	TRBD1	TGTGCCATCAGTGACCATACTGGACAGGGGGCGAATCAGCCCCAGCATTTT	CAISDHTGQGANQPQHF
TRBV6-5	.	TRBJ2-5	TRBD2	TGTGCCAGCAGTTTAATGGTAGCGGGAGGGGAGACCCAGTACTTC	CASSLMVAGGETQYF
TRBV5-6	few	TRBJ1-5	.	TGTGCCAGCAGCTCCGTAGGCAATCAGCCCCAGCATTTT	CASSSVGNQPQHF
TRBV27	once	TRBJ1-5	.	TGTGCCAGCAGTCCTATCAATTCCAATCAGCCCCAGCATTTT	CASSPINSNQPQHF
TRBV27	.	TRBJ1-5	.	TGTGCCAGCAGTCTCTCCCAGGGCCCTAATCAGCCCCAGCATTTT	CASSLSQGPNQPQHF
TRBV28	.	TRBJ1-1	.	TGTGCCAGCAGTTTATGGCGTTTGAACACTGAAGCTTTCTTT	CASSLWRLNTEAFF
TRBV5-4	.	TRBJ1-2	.	TGTGCCAGCAGCCCCGGATGGCGGCCCGGTGTGAACTATGGCTACACCTTC	CASSPGWRPGVNYGYTF
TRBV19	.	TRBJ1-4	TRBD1	TGTGCCAGTAGTCCGGGACAGGGTCCTAATGAAAAACTGTTTTTT	CASSPGQGPNEKLFF
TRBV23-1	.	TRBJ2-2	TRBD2	TGCGCCAGCAGTCACACTAGCGGGAGTACGGGAACCGGGGAGCTGTTTTTT	CASSHTSGSTGTGELFF
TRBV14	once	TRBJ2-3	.	TGTGCCAGCAGCCCTGGGAGCGGAATCCCCAACCTAAGCACAGATACGCAGTATTTT	CASSPGSGIPNLSTDTQYF
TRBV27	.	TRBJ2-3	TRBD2	TGTGCCAGCAGTACACGGACTAGCGGGAGGGCCCTCGCTGGCACAGATACGCAGTATTTT	CASSTRTSGRALAGTDTQYF
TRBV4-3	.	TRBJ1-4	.	TGCGCCAGCAGCCAAGTCCCTCCAGGGGTTACTAATGAAAAACTGTTTTTT	CASSQVPPGVTNEKLFF
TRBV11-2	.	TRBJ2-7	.	TGTGCCAGCAGCTTTCCAAGCTTCGGTCCCAACGAGCAGTACTTC	CASSFPSFGPNEQYF
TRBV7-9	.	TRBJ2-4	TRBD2	TGTGCCAGCAGCTTTAGCGGGATAGACATTCAGTACTTC	CASSFSGIDIQYF
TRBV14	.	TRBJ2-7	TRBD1	TGTGCCAGTAGCTCGACAGGGCACGAGCAGTACTTC	CASSSTGHEQYF
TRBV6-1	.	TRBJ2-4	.	TGTGCCAGCAGTAAGGACAGAGTTTCTAAAAACATTCAGTACTTC	CASSKDRVSKNIQYF
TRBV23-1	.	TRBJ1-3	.	TGCGCCAGCAGTCTGTGCGGACAGTCGTCTGGAAACACCATATATTTT	CASSLCGQSSGNTIYF
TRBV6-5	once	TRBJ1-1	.	TGTGCCAGCAGTTACGTCCGGGGATATACTGAAGCTTTCTTT	CASSYVRGYTEAFF
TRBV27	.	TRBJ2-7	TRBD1	TGTGCCAGCAGTTTAGGGACAGGTCCCTACGAGCAGTACTTC	CASSLGTGPYEQYF
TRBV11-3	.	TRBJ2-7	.	TGTGCCAGCAGCTTAATAGGGCAAAACACAGGCTCCTCCTACGAGCAGTACTTC	CASSLIGQNTGSSYEQYF
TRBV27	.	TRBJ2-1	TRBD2	TGTGCCAGCAGTCCCGATGGGCTAGCGGCTCACAATGAGCAGTTCTTC	CASSPDGLAAHNEQFF
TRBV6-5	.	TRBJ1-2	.	TGTGCCAGCAGTTATGAGAAGGGGAACTATGGCTACACCTTC	CASSYEKGNYGYTF
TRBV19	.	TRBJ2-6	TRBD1	TGTGCCAGTAGTATAGCAGGACAGGCGGGGGCCAACGTCCTGACTTTC	CASSIAGQAGANVLTF
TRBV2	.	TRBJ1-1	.	TGTGCCAGCAGGGAGGGGAGAGTGGGCACTGAAGCTTTCTTT	CASREGRVGTEAFF
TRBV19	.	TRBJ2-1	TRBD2	TGTGCCAGTAGTTCGACGGGACTAGCGGGAATGGATGAGCAGTTCTTC	CASSSTGLAGMDEQFF
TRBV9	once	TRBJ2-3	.	TGTGCCAGCAGCGTAGTCCACGGGAGCATGGATACGCAGTATTTT	CASSVVHGSMDTQYF
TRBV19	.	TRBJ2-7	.	TGTGCCCCTACACCCGTCAGGGGAACCTACGAGCAGTACTTC	CAPTPVRGTYEQYF
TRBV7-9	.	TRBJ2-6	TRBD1	TGTGCCAGCAGCTACGGACAGGGTCGCTCTGGGGCCAACGTCCTGACTTTC	CASSYGQGRSGANVLTF
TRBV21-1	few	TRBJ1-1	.	TGTGCCAGCGGGACAGGGGGGTCCCTTGAAGCTTTCTTT	CASGTGGSLEAFF